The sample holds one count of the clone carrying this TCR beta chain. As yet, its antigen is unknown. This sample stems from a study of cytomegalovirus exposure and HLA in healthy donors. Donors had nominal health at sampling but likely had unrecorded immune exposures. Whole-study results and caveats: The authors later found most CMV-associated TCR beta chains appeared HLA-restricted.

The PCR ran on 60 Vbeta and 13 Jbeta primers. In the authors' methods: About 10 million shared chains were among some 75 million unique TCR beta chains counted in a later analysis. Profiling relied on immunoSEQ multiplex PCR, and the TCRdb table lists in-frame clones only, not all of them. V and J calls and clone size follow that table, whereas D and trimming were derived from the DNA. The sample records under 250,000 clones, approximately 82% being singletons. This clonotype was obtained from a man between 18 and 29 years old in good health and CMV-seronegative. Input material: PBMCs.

Here the CDR3 reads CASSQGTGSREQYF. The CDR3 DNA sequence: TGCGCCAGCAGTCAAGGGACAGGGTCGAGGGAGCAGTACTTC. The rearrangement joins TRBV23-1 to TRBJ2-5; TRBD1 matches 9 bases. TRBV23-1 counts as an open reading frame of uncertain function. This CDR3 contains 14 residues. V trimming: 2 bases; J trimming: 11 bases; junction bases outside the gene matches: 9.